The 8 T cell receptor beta chains below come from one sample, sequenced in a study of response to subunit inactivated influenza vaccine. TCRdb used MiXCR to reprocess the RT-PCR reads, holding one entry per CDR3 protein. The sample lists approximately 500,000 distinct CDR3 sequences; 10% to 15% were seen once. The sequencing used PBMCs from blood, collected roughly 47 days after vaccination. Every receptor here comes from a man in his fifties who received an inactivated influenza vaccine.

V usage is TRBV7-2 and J usage is TRBJ2-7, with D possibly matching TRBD2 (5 bases). The CDR3 totals 14 residues. Trimming shortened V by 5 bases and J by 2 bases, and 13 bases separated the two germline ends. The V gene's germline CDR1 is SGHTA and CDR2 FQGNSA. CDR3 DNA: TGTGCCAGCAGCATGAGCGGCTGGCCCTACGAGCAGTACTTC. Translated, it gives CASSMSGWPYEQYF.

The chain recombines TRBV29-1 with TRBJ2-1; 8 nucleotides agree with TRBD1. Per germline, CDR1 SQVTM and CDR2 ANQGSEA. After removal of 4 bases from V and 4 bases from J, the junction contained 3 bases not matched to a gene. CDR3 size: 13 residues. Here the CDR3 DNA reads TGCAGCGTTGGGGGACAGGAGTACAATGAGCAGTTCTTC. Translating it yields CSVGGQEYNEQFF.

This clonotype was seen many times. This chain links TRBV7-9 with TRBJ2-1; perhaps TRBD2 as D (6 bases). Between the trimmed V and J ends, which lost 2 bases and 8 bases, there was a span of 22 bases. The CDR3 runs 17 residues. The germline V gene encodes CDR1 SEHNR and CDR2 FQNEAQ (reference sequence). CDR3 amino acids: CASSLRPAVPPGDEQFF. DNA of the CDR3: TGTGCCAGCAGCTTAAGGCCTGCGGTTCCCCCGGGGGATGAGCAGTTCTTC.

This clonotype showed up just a few times. This chain uses TRBV5-6 with TRBJ2-7; 9 bases are shared with TRBD1. This CDR3 contains 12 residues. Per the germline V gene, CDR1 is SGHDT and CDR2 is YYEEEE. J was trimmed by 8 bases and V by 2 bases; bases with no gene match: 2. The CDR3 bases are TGTGCCAGCAGCTTTACAGGGGGCCAGCAGTACTTC. Translated, it gives CASSFTGGQQYF.

This clonotype has ten or more counts. The chain joins TRBV11-2 to TRBJ2-1; 14 nucleotides line up with TRBD2. Unmatched junction bases numbered 7, after V lost 5 bases and J lost 7 bases. Per germline, CDR1 SGHAT and CDR2 FQNNGV. The CDR3 contains 16 residues. The CDR3 DNA sequence: TGTGCCAGCAGCCCCAGGACTAGCGGGAGGATGAATGAGCAGTTCTTC. Its translation: CASSPRTSGRMNEQFF.

This clonotype was found a few times. The rearrangement links TRBV7-2 to TRBJ1-6; D gene uncertain. Germline-derived CDR1 and CDR2 are SGHTA and FQGNSA. This CDR3 comprises 14 residues. Trimming removed 5 bases at V and 0 bases at J, with 5 bases between. The CDR3 reads CASSRSSYNSPLHF. The CDR3 DNA reads as TGTGCCAGCAGCCGAAGCTCCTATAATTCACCCCTCCACTTT.

V is TRBV29-1 and J is TRBJ2-1, with D possibly being TRBD2 (6 bases). V shed 5 bases and J shed 4 bases, with 15 bases lying between them. This CDR3 region has 14 residues. Germline CDR1 is SQVTM and CDR2 is ANQGSEA. This CDR3 reads CSVLVAEPYNEQFF. CDR3 nucleotide sequence: TGCAGCGTTTTAGTAGCGGAGCCTTACAATGAGCAGTTCTTC.

This clonotype was recorded many times. The chain has TRBV5-6 and TRBJ2-3; 8 bases match TRBD1. Per the germline V gene, CDR1 is SGHDT and CDR2 is YYEEEE. J gave up 4 bases and V 4 bases, and 8 bases lay outside the gene matches. The CDR3 contains 15 residues. The CDR3 region has the DNA TGTGCCAGCAGCCGCCCCGACAGGGGTTCAGATACGCAGTATTTT. Amino acids: CASSRPDRGSDTQYF. The full variable domain, completed using reference TRBV5-6 and TRBJ2-3, is DAGVTQSPTHLIKTRGQQVTLRCSPKSGHDTVSWYQQALGQGPQFIFQYYEEEERQRGNFPDRFSGHQFPNYSSELNVNALLLGDSALYLCASSRPDRGSDTQYFGPGTRLTVL.